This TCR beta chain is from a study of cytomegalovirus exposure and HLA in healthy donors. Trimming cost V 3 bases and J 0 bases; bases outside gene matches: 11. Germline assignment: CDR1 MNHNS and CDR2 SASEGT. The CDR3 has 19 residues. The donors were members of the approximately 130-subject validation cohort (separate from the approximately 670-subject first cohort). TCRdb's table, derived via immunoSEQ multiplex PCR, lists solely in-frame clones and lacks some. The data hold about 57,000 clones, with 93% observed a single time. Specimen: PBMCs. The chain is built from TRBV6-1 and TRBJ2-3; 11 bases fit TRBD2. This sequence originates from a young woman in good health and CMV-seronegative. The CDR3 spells CASSDASGGWISSTDTQYF. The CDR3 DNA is TGTGCCAGCAGTGATGCTAGCGGGGGGTGGATCTCTAGCACAGATACGCAGTATTTT.